A selection of T cell receptor beta chains follows, all from one sample in a study of regulatory T cells in long-lasting Graves disease. TCRdb passed the multiplex PCR reads through MiXCR, listing each CDR3 protein once. The data hold 500,000 or so distinct CDR3 sequences, with around 15% observed a single time. In addition, the sample was reused for a study of T cells in Graves' hyperthyroidism and ophthalmopathy.

The source material was peripheral blood mononuclear cells (PBMCs), sampled at new diagnosis, from a patient treated with antithyroid drugs. These receptors originate from a woman aged 35-60 years with Graves disease. CDR3s leave out the opening cysteine and the closing phenylalanine or tryptophan. Each record gives: V gene, clone size, CDR3 protein. The size entry is marked missing in some rows and otherwise reads once, few, many or a size class.

v_gene: TRBV11-2; abundance: NA; CDR3aa: ASSSGTRITGELF
v_gene: TRBV19; abundance: NA; CDR3aa: ASKQPGTPFNQPQH
v_gene: TRBV5-1; abundance: NA; CDR3aa: ASSRDGEVGGYT
v_gene: TRBV7-3; abundance: few; CDR3aa: ASSSTGAPGTEAF
v_gene: TRBV12-3/TRBV12-4; abundance: many; CDR3aa: ASSKEGTQY
v_gene: TRBV7-8; abundance: many; CDR3aa: ASSVKNTEAF
v_gene: TRBV7-6; abundance: few; CDR3aa: ASSLGTGVFTEAF
v_gene: TRBV30; abundance: many; CDR3aa: AWDREVYGYT
v_gene: TRBV7-2; abundance: many; CDR3aa: ASSSTEWTQY
v_gene: TRBV2; abundance: NA; CDR3aa: ASGTSGGRGEQF
v_gene: TRBV3-1; abundance: many; CDR3aa: ASSQDLADSYEQY
v_gene: TRBV5-5; abundance: NA; CDR3aa: ASSFQATGELF
v_gene: TRBV28; abundance: many; CDR3aa: ASSFHRYTNTGELF
v_gene: TRBV12-3/TRBV12-4; abundance: many; CDR3aa: ASSLGTVT
v_gene: TRBV7-3; abundance: few; CDR3aa: ASSLERGLTDTQY
v_gene: TRBV5-5; abundance: NA; CDR3aa: ASSWGTDSGNTIY
v_gene: TRBV19; abundance: NA; CDR3aa: ASRPLAGAHTDTQY
v_gene: TRBV12-3/TRBV12-4; abundance: NA; CDR3aa: ASSRQLTNYNEQF
v_gene: TRBV6-1; abundance: many; CDR3aa: ASSEGGYSNQPQH
v_gene: TRBV20-1; abundance: few; CDR3aa: SAIRPLGEKLF
v_gene: TRBV25-1; abundance: few; CDR3aa: ASSDPLGDEQF
v_gene: TRBV5-5; abundance: few; CDR3aa: ASSWTGPYEQY
v_gene: TRBV7-9; abundance: many; CDR3aa: ASSSPGQGITEAF
v_gene: TRBV3-1; abundance: NA; CDR3aa: ASSLRGQGEKLF
v_gene: TRBV6-2/TRBV6-3; abundance: few; CDR3aa: ASSRLTGKSSYNSPLH
v_gene: TRBV12-3/TRBV12-4; abundance: many; CDR3aa: ATSGLLGNTIY
v_gene: TRBV27; abundance: NA; CDR3aa: ASRASGGFNEQF
v_gene: TRBV25-1; abundance: NA; CDR3aa: ASSAVTGAGAF
v_gene: TRBV4-1; abundance: many; CDR3aa: ASSQGPLNTEAF
v_gene: TRBV6-1; abundance: NA; CDR3aa: ASSRRGAGTDTQY
v_gene: TRBV6-2/TRBV6-3; abundance: NA; CDR3aa: ASSYSIRAKGTGDGYT
v_gene: TRBV2; abundance: many; CDR3aa: ASRGDIGEQY
v_gene: TRBV11-2; abundance: many; CDR3aa: ASSLGHTDTQY
v_gene: TRBV5-1; abundance: NA; CDR3aa: ASSFRGSANTGELF
v_gene: TRBV7-8; abundance: many; CDR3aa: ASTQRDQAGGYT
v_gene: TRBV28; abundance: many; CDR3aa: ASSPGPNSPLH
v_gene: TRBV7-8; abundance: NA; CDR3aa: ASSLSMGKNTEAF